These 9 T cell receptor beta chains originate from one sample sequenced in a study of prognosis after radiotherapy for stage I lung cancer. TCR beta CDR3 was amplified from genomic DNA by two-round multiplex PCR. First-round PCR employed TRBV- and TRBJ-specific primers for each gene. TCRdb itself ran the multiplex PCR reads through MiXCR, one entry per CDR3 protein. The sample has 17,000 or so distinct CDR3 sequences, over 25% seen once. This sample comprised PBMCs, obtained before or after stereotactic body radiation therapy (not recorded which). Receptors were obtained from a donor at least 50 years old with non-small cell lung cancer.

This clonotype was counted many times. The CDR3 DNA sequence: TGTGCCAGTAGGATGGTGGCAGGGGGGACCTACGAGCAGTACTTC. Translating gives CASRMVAGGTYEQYF. The V and J genes are TRBV19 and TRBJ2-7; D possibly corresponds to TRBD1 (7 bases). CDR3 length: 15 amino acids. From germline, CDR1 is LNHDA and CDR2 SQIVND (reference sequence). Trimming shortened V by 6 bases and J by 2 bases, and 17 bases separated the two germline ends.

This clonotype was counted ten times or more. The genes are TRBV6-5 and TRBJ2-7; 9 bases match TRBD1. Trimming cost V 0 bases and J 4 bases; bases outside gene matches: 4. This CDR3 is built from 15 residues. Per germline, CDR1 MNHEY and CDR2 SVGAGI. The CDR3 loop is CASSYSWTGEYEQYF. The CDR3 nucleotides are TGTGCCAGCAGTTACTCGTGGACAGGGGAATACGAGCAGTACTTC.

This clonotype was seen ten or more times. This chain uses TRBV29-1 with TRBJ2-1; 9 bases agree with TRBD2. Germline lookup yields CDR1 SQVTM and CDR2 ANQGSEA. The CDR3 covers 14 residues. After removal of 4 bases from V and 7 bases from J, the junction contained 8 bases not matched to a gene. The CDR3 protein is CSVGPAGGGNEQFF. CDR3 DNA sequence: TGCAGCGTTGGTCCGGCGGGAGGGGGGAATGAGCAGTTCTTC.

As for this clonotype: A far more abundant clone sits one base away, making this likely a read error. V gene TRBV6-1 combines with J gene TRBJ1-1, with D possibly being TRBD1 (5 bases). The CDR3 is made up of 15 amino acids. Germline CDR1 reads MNHNS; CDR2 reads SASEGT. V was shortened by 3 bases and J by 1 base, with 12 bases between the two germline ends. CDR3: CASSESGGANTEAFF. The CDR3 coding sequence is TGTGCCAGCAGTGAGTCGGGGGGAGCGAACACTGAAGCTTTCTTT.

Many counts were recorded for this clonotype. This chain connects TRBV20-1 to TRBJ2-7; D is perhaps TRBD1 or TRBD2 (5 bases each). CDR3 length: 14 residues. Looked up from germline, CDR1 is DFQATT and CDR2 is SNEGSKA (reference sequence). V gave up 4 bases and J gave up 0 bases, with 13 bases separating them. The CDR3 bases are TGCAGTGCTAACGGCCCGGGGCTCTCCTACGAGCAGTACTTC. Its protein is CSANGPGLSYEQYF.

This clonotype was counted at least ten times. The chain couples TRBV7-3 to TRBJ2-5; D gene unclear. Trimming cost V 0 bases and J 3 bases, with 5 bases left between them. The length of the CDR3 is 13 residues. Germline V gene lookup returns CDR1 SGHTA and CDR2 FQGTGA. CDR3 nucleotides: TGTGCCAGCAGCTTAACTAAAGAAGAGACCCAGTACTTC. Its protein product is CASSLTKEETQYF.

The chain carries TRBV27 and TRBJ1-2; perhaps TRBD1 as D (5 bases). The CDR3 is 15 residues long. Germline CDR1 MNHEY, CDR2 SMNVEV (reference sequence). Trimming took 6 bases from V and 2 from J, leaving 16 bases between them. This CDR3 reads CASRAYGGLNYGYTF. CDR3 bases: TGTGCCAGCAGAGCGTATGGGGGGTTGAACTATGGCTACACCTTC.

The gene calls are TRBV28 and TRBJ2-2; TRBD2 aligns across 7 bases. Germline V gene sequence: CDR1 MDHEN, CDR2 SYDVKM. The CDR3 extends over 16 amino acids. V shed 0 bases and J 6 bases; nucleotides not matched to a gene: 7. The CDR3 here is CASSLCGEGLAGELFF. DNA for the CDR3: TGTGCCAGCAGTTTATGTGGGGAGGGCCTCGCCGGGGAGCTGTTTTTT.

This clonotype occurred many times. This rearrangement joins TRBV19 to TRBJ2-1, with 11 bases fitting TRBD2. CDR3 length: 15 residues. V shed 3 bases, J shed 7 bases, and the junction held 5 bases outside the gene matches. In germline, CDR1 is LNHDA, CDR2 SQIVND (reference sequence). In nucleotides, the CDR3 is TGTGCCAGTAGTATTTCTAGCGGGAGGATTAATGAGCAGTTCTTC. Amino acid sequence: CASSISSGRINEQFF.